There are a few counts of the clone carrying this T cell receptor (beta chain). Researchers divided each subset's genomic DNA evenly across several immunoSEQ plates. Libraries were prepared by immunoSEQ multiplex PCR; TCRdb keeps only in-frame clonotypes and omits some of them. Of more than 2 million clones detected, 95% appear once; the ten largest clones hold roughly 0.13%. This specimen belongs to a study of shared clonotypes between healthy human individuals. Across the study: CD4 naive and CD4 memory each took three plates per donor, while CD8 naive took two and CD8 memory one.

The CDR3 spans 16 residues. V was pared by 4 bases and J by 4 bases, with 20 bases between. Germline loops: CDR1 SGHDT, CDR2 YYEEEE. The specimen sequenced was naive CD4+ T cells sorted from blood. Stated subset: CD45RA+ positively selected. This clonotype originated in a man aged 18 to 35 in good health. The chain employs TRBV5-6 and TRBJ1-2; D not certain. The CDR3 here is CASSGGATGFGYGYTF. CDR3 in DNA: TGTGCCAGCAGCGGAGGAGCGACGGGTTTTGGCTATGGCTACACCTTC.